The 16 T cell receptor beta chains listed next were all sequenced from one sample in a study of vaccination and CD4 T cells after COVID-19. These receptors' targets are unknown. Treatment given: 10-day PBMC culture with coronavirus spike peptide pools or control peptides (ViraFEST assay). Before the COVID-19 pandemic (2011-2018), CD4+ T cells were obtained from the unexposed donor. Sequencing of the DNA from cultured CD4+ T cells was carried out with the Oncomine TCR Beta short-read assay. Investigators isolated genomic DNA from cultured CD4+ T cells. MiXCR, run by TCRdb on the PCR reads, gives a single entry per CDR3 protein. The profile shows around 10,000 distinct CDR3 sequences, around 35% of them singletons. Specimen: CD4+ T cells from blood, cultured in vitro. These receptors all come from a human donor in good health.

This rearrangement joins TRBV18 to TRBJ1-2; a possible D gene is TRBD1 (5 bases). The length of the CDR3 is 14 residues. The V end was cut by 1 base, the J end by 3 bases, with 9 bases between. Looked up from germline, CDR1 is KGHSH and CDR2 is LQKENI. The CDR3 sequence is CASSPLGRDYGYTF. The CDR3 region has the DNA TGTGCCAGCTCACCACTAGGCAGGGACTATGGCTACACCTTC.

The genes are TRBV12-3 or TRBV12-4 and TRBJ2-7, with a weak D call TRBD2 (5 bases). The length of the CDR3 is 13 residues. The germline V and J ends were trimmed by 5 bases and 0 bases, with 8 bases remaining between them. This CDR3 reads CASSRRDSYEQYF. For the CDR3, the DNA is TGTGCCAGCAGTAGACGGGACTCCTACGAGCAGTACTTC.

This clonotype was seen more than once but under ten times. The rearrangement joins TRBV2 to TRBJ1-5; D may be TRBD1 (6 bases). Germline lookup yields CDR1 SNHLY and CDR2 FYNNEI. This CDR3 has 14 residues. V gave up 1 base and J gave up 6 bases, with 10 bases separating them. In DNA, the CDR3 is TGTGCCAGCAGTGAAGACAGGGTAGGTCAGCCCCAGCATTTT. Translated: CASSEDRVGQPQHF.

This sequence joins TRBV20-1 and TRBJ2-1; TRBD2 matches at 16 bases. V dropped 3 bases and J dropped 8; count of bases not matched to a gene: 13. CDR1 is DFQATT, CDR2 SNEGSKA, per germline (reference sequence). The CDR3 contains 18 residues. The CDR3 loop reads CSARILPGLAGGHDEQFF. CDR3 DNA: TGCAGTGCTAGGATTTTACCGGGACTAGCGGGAGGGCATGATGAGCAGTTCTTC.

The rearrangement uses TRBV28 and TRBJ2-1; 12 bases are shared with TRBD1. CDR1 is MDHEN and CDR2 is SYDVKM in the germline V gene. CDR3 length: 14 residues. The CDR3 is CAAPGQGAGGEQFF. As DNA, the CDR3 is TGTGCGGCACCGGGACAGGGGGCGGGGGGTGAGCAGTTCTTC.

The sample holds a few counts of this clonotype. The chain carries TRBV19 and TRBJ1-6, with a possible D match to TRBD1 (5 bases). The CDR3 spans 15 residues. Trimming removed 6 bases from V and 10 bases from J, with 19 bases in between. Germline assignment: CDR1 LNHDA and CDR2 SQIVND (reference sequence). DNA for the CDR3: TGTGCCAGTAGACAGGACGGCGGTAGTTCCTCACCCCTCCACTTT. It yields the protein CASRQDGGSSSPLHF.

This clonotype was counted a few times. The V gene is TRBV28, the J gene TRBJ2-3; D possibly matches TRBD1 or TRBD2 (7 bases each). Deletions cut 7 bases from V and 3 bases from J, with 17 bases between. There are 15 residues in the CDR3. Germline assignment: CDR1 MDHEN and CDR2 SYDVKM. CDR3 in amino acids: CASTQGGIATDTQYF. The CDR3 DNA sequence: TGTGCCAGCACCCAGGGGGGGATCGCTACAGATACGCAGTATTTT.

The rearrangement links TRBV19 to TRBJ2-7; a possible D gene is TRBD1 (6 bases). The germline V and J ends were trimmed by 4 bases and 3 bases, with 19 bases remaining between them. Germline-derived CDR1 and CDR2 are LNHDA and SQIVND (reference sequence). The CDR3 loop spans 16 amino acids. The CDR3 sequence is CASSTWAPGQGYEQYF. Written as DNA, the CDR3 is TGTGCCAGTAGTACATGGGCACCGGGACAAGGCTACGAGCAGTACTTC.

This rearrangement joins TRBV7-2 to TRBJ2-5; no clear D gene. This CDR3 has 14 residues. Germline assignment: CDR1 SGHTA and CDR2 FQGNSA. The V gene lost 5 bases and the J gene lost 4 bases, with 14 bases spanning the gap. The DNA for the CDR3 is TGTGCCAGCAGCCGATCACGTTTGTTAGAGACCCAGTACTTC. Translated: CASSRSRLLETQYF.

This chain joins TRBV7-8 and TRBJ2-3; D unresolved. Germline V gene data show CDR1 as SGHVS and CDR2 as FQNEAQ. The CDR3 totals 13 residues. V was clipped by 4 bases and J by 2 bases, with 7 bases between them. CDR3 DNA sequence: TGTGCCAGCAGCTCCATCTCCACAGATACGCAGTATTTT. Residues: CASSSISTDTQYF.

Here the CDR3 reads CSAEMSSGTEAFF. In DNA, the CDR3 is TGCAGTGCTGAAATGTCGTCGGGCACTGAAGCTTTCTTT. The J gene is TRBJ1-1, the V gene TRBV20-1; D is unclear. The CDR3 totals 13 residues. The germline V and J ends were trimmed by 5 bases and 4 bases, with 14 bases remaining between them. CDR1 and CDR2 (germline): DFQATT, SNEGSKA (reference sequence).

This clonotype has a handful of counts. The chain employs TRBV6-2 or TRBV6-3 and TRBJ2-7; the D is unclear. The CDR3 consists of 10 residues. Trimming shortened V by 11 bases and J by 2 bases, and 7 bases separated the two germline ends. In germline, CDR1 is MNHEY, CDR2 SVGEGT. The CDR3 region has the DNA TGTGCCTACTTACCCTACGAGCAGTACTTC. This encodes CAYLPYEQYF.

This clonotype showed up just a few times. The chain uses TRBV6-2 or TRBV6-3 and TRBJ2-1; TRBD2 matches 7 bases. Germline assignment: CDR1 MNHEY and CDR2 SVGEGT. J lost 8 bases, V lost 2 bases, and 9 bases had no gene match. The CDR3 consists of 15 residues. The CDR3 is CASSYAGLEMDEQFF. CDR3 DNA: TGTGCCAGCAGTTACGCCGGACTAGAGATGGATGAGCAGTTCTTC.

The chain joins TRBV2 to TRBJ1-6; D possibly corresponds to TRBD1 (6 bases). The CDR3 runs 16 residues. CDR1 is SNHLY, CDR2 FYNNEI, per germline. V lost 2 bases and J 3 bases, leaving 11 bases between the germline ends. The CDR3 reads CASSERRGDYNSPLHF. The CDR3, as DNA: TGTGCCAGCAGTGAACGCAGGGGCGACTATAATTCACCCCTCCACTTT.

This clonotype appeared a few times. The chain uses TRBV5-1 and TRBJ1-6, with D unresolved. Germline CDR1 SGHRS, CDR2 YFSETQ. The CDR3 covers 16 residues. V was clipped by 4 bases and J by 0 bases, with 11 bases between them. This CDR3 reads CASSLGRSSYNSPLHF. The CDR3 region has the DNA TGCGCCAGCAGCCTAGGACGGAGCTCCTATAATTCACCCCTCCACTTT.

The V call is TRBV6-2 or TRBV6-3, the J call TRBJ2-7; D tentatively fits TRBD1 or TRBD2 (6 bases each). CDR1 is MNHEY and CDR2 is SVGEGT in the germline V gene. The CDR3 is 16 residues long. Trimming stripped 2 bases from V and 4 bases from J, with 18 bases between. CDR3 loop: CASSYRPSTGAYEQYF. CDR3 in DNA: TGTGCCAGCAGTTACCGGCCATCGACGGGGGCTTACGAGCAGTACTTC.